Below, 13 T cell receptor beta chains from the same sample are listed, as sequenced in a study of blood T cell repertoires in COVID-19. TCRdb's table, derived via immunoSEQ multiplex PCR, lists solely in-frame clones and lacks some. The data show roughly 280,000 clones, with 75% to 90% seen just once and approximately 2% held by the top ten. Sequences were obtained from peripheral blood. These receptors were taken from a man aged 30 to 39 with active or convalescent COVID-19.

Written as DNA, the CDR3 is TGTGCCAGCAGTTACTCGCGTATGCTGGTTGACACTGAAGCTTTCTTT. This translates into CASSYSRMLVDTEAFF. The chain employs TRBV6-2 or TRBV6-3 and TRBJ1-1; D call uncertain. The CDR3 extends over 16 amino acids. CDR1 and CDR2 (germline): MNHEY, SVGEGT. The ends were cut back, 0 bases at V and 3 bases at J, with 14 bases in the middle.

The rearrangement uses TRBV6-5 and TRBJ2-3, with 7 nucleotides matching TRBD2. CDR1 and CDR2 (germline): MNHEY, SVGAGI. This CDR3 has 15 residues. The junction had 5 bases not matched to a gene; V was cut back by 5 bases and J by 0 bases. CDR3 amino acids: CASSREVASTDTQYF. Written as DNA, the CDR3 is TGTGCCAGCAGTCGGGAGGTTGCGAGCACAGATACGCAGTATTTT.

The chain joins TRBV5-6 to TRBJ1-4, with D possibly being TRBD1 (5 bases). Trimming removed 4 bases from V and 0 bases from J, with 19 bases in between. The CDR3 sequence is 18 residues long. Per germline, CDR1 SGHDT and CDR2 YYEEEE. In DNA, the CDR3 is TGTGCCAGCAGCCCCGAGGCGGGGTGGGACGCAACTAATGAAAAACTGTTTTTT. This codes for CASSPEAGWDATNEKLFF.

The V gene is TRBV6-5, the J gene TRBJ2-7; 7 nucleotides line up with TRBD1. The CDR3 runs to 13 residues. V gave up 8 bases and J gave up 2 bases; unmatched junction bases: 6. Germline lookup yields CDR1 MNHEY and CDR2 SVGAGI. The CDR3 sequence is CASGVTGTYEQYF. In DNA, the CDR3 is TGTGCCAGCGGGGTGACAGGGACCTACGAGCAGTACTTC.

The V call is TRBV27, the J call TRBJ1-6; no firm D call. Germline lookup yields CDR1 MNHEY and CDR2 SMNVEV (reference sequence). V lost 7 bases and J lost 0, with 10 bases in between. This CDR3 comprises 15 residues. CDR3: CASTTVYSYNSPLHF. The CDR3 DNA reads TGTGCCAGCACTACCGTATACTCCTATAATTCACCCCTCCACTTT.

CDR3 DNA sequence: TGTGCCAGCAGCTTAGGAGGGCTGAGCGGTCGAGAGACCCAGTACTTC. As protein: CASSLGGLSGRETQYF. This chain uses TRBV11-3 with TRBJ2-5; tentative D call: TRBD2 (5 bases). The V gene's germline CDR1 is SGHNT and CDR2 YENEEA. The V end was cut by 1 base, the J end by 4 bases, with 16 bases between. The CDR3 covers 16 residues.

V and J are TRBV6-5 and TRBJ1-2, with 7 bases lining up with TRBD1. Germline V lookup: CDR1 MNHEY, CDR2 SVGAGI. V was clipped by 5 bases and J by 2 bases; unmatched bases: 5. The CDR3 runs to 14 residues. The CDR3, as DNA: TGTGCCAGCAGTAAGGACAGGCACAACTATGGCTACACCTTC. Protein product: CASSKDRHNYGYTF.

J is TRBJ1-4 and V is TRBV7-6; D call uncertain. The germline gives CDR1 SGHVS, CDR2 FNYEAQ. CDR3 length: 13 residues. V was pared by 6 bases and J by 7 bases, with 12 bases between. CDR3 in DNA: TGTGCCAGCAGTTTCAATCGGGGTGAAAAACTGTTTTTT. Translation: CASSFNRGEKLFF.

V gene TRBV2 combines with J gene TRBJ2-5; tentatively, D is TRBD1 (6 bases). The V gene's germline CDR1 is SNHLY and CDR2 FYNNEI. CDR3 length: 13 amino acids. Trimming removed 8 bases at V and 5 bases at J, with 15 bases between. The CDR3 reads CASEGDTTETQYF. CDR3 bases: TGTGCCAGCGAGGGGGATACGACGGAGACCCAGTACTTC.

The rearrangement joins TRBV19 to TRBJ1-5, with TRBD1 matching over 10 bases. This CDR3 comprises 17 residues. The J segment lost 5 bases and the V segment lost 4 bases, leaving 11 bases of the junction unmatched. Germline CDR1 and CDR2: LNHDA and SQIVND (reference sequence). The CDR3 loop reads CASSTWTGGFLHQPQHF. The CDR3 DNA reads TGTGCCAGTAGTACGTGGACAGGGGGGTTTCTCCATCAGCCCCAGCATTTT.

Here the CDR3 reads CASSYGLMNTGELFF. As DNA, the CDR3 is TGTGCCAGCAGCTACGGACTAATGAACACCGGGGAGCTGTTTTTT. The chain couples TRBV4-2 to TRBJ2-2; tentative D call: TRBD2 (6 bases). The CDR3 is 15 residues long. Germline loops: CDR1 LGHNA, CDR2 YNFKEQ. Trimming stripped 5 bases from V and 1 base from J, with 11 bases between.

V is TRBV10-1 and J is TRBJ2-7; 9 bases line up with TRBD1. The trim removed 0 bases at V and 5 bases at J, leaving 8 bases unmatched. The CDR3 spans 16 residues. Germline CDR1 and CDR2: WNHNN and SYGVQD (reference sequence). This CDR3 reads CASSESWTGVFNEQYF. The CDR3 bases are TGCGCCAGCAGTGAGTCGTGGACAGGGGTTTTCAACGAGCAGTACTTC.

This sequence joins TRBV9 and TRBJ1-3; D remains unclear. CDR3 length equals 16 residues. Trimming took off 0 bases at V and 0 bases at J, with 10 bases between the two ends. Looked up from germline, CDR1 is SGDLS and CDR2 is YYNGEE. In DNA form, the CDR3 reads TGTGCCAGCAGCGTAGGTAACAGACCCTCTGGAAACACCATATATTTT. This translates into CASSVGNRPSGNTIYF.